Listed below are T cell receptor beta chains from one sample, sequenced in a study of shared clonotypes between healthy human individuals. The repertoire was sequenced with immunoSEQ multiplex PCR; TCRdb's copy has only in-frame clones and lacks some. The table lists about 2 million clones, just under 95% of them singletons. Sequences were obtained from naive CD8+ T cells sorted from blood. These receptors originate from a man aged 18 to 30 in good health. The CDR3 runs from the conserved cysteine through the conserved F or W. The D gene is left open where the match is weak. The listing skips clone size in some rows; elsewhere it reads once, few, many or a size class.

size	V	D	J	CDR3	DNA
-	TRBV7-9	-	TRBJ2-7	CASSLQGGEQYF	TGTGCCAGCAGCTTACAGGGTGGCGAGCAGTACTTC
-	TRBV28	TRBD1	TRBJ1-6	CASSWTGESPLHF	TGTGCCAGCAGTTGGACAGGGGAATCACCCCTCCACTTT
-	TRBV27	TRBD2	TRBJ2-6	CASSSRTETSGSSGANVLTF	TGTGCCAGCAGTTCTCGGACGGAGACTAGCGGGAGTTCTGGGGCCAACGTCCTGACTTTC
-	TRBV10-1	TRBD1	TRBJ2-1	CASSQGAGQFF	TGCGCCAGCAGTCAGGGGGCCGGGCAGTTCTTC
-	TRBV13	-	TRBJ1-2	CASSEVREAGYTF	TGTGCCAGCAGCGAGGTAAGAGAAGCTGGCTACACCTTC
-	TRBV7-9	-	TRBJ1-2	CASSLDGTAANYGYTF	TGTGCCAGCAGCTTAGATGGGACCGCGGCTAACTATGGCTACACCTTC
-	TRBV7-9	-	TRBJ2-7	CASSFRPSGDPSYEQYF	TGTGCCAGCAGCTTCCGACCTTCTGGCGATCCTAGCTACGAGCAGTACTTC
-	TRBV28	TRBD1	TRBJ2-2	CASSLPGQPDTGELFF	TGTGCCAGCAGTTTACCGGGACAGCCGGACACCGGGGAGCTGTTTTTT
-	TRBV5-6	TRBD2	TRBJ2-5	CASSIVAGREETQYF	TGTGCCAGCAGCATAGTAGCGGGGCGAGAAGAGACCCAGTACTTC
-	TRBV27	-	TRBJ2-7	CASTYSWGRDRTYEQYF	TGTGCCAGCACCTACTCCTGGGGGAGGGACAGAACCTACGAGCAGTACTTC
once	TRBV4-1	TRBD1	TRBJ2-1	CASSQSGTGFWNEQFF	TGCGCCAGCAGCCAATCCGGGACAGGGTTTTGGAATGAGCAGTTCTTC
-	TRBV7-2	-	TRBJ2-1	CASSLVGGGTYEQFF	TGTGCCAGCAGCTTAGTAGGCGGCGGGACGTATGAGCAGTTCTTC
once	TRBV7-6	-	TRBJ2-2	CASSLARTGELFF	TGTGCCAGCAGCTTAGCCAGGACCGGGGAGCTGTTTTTT
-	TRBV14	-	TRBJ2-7	CASSQEGDEQYF	TGTGCCAGCAGCCAAGAAGGCGACGAGCAGTACTTC
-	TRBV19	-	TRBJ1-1	CASSIGQLNTEAFF	TGTGCCAGTAGTATCGGACAGTTGAACACTGAAGCTTTCTTT